This TCR beta chain was found in a study of CD8 T cells in ankylosing spondylitis. TCRdb re-called the 5' RACE reads through MiXCR, storing one row per CDR3 protein. The table has roughly 35,000 distinct CDR3 sequences, approximately 10% seen once. General study points: Researchers reportedly found disease-linked clones significantly enriched in matched ankylosing spondylitis synovial fluid. Ankylosing spondylitis blood seemed to carry a telltale TCR beta motif made of eight highly homologous variants.

Concerning this clonotype itself: Its matching antigen is unknown.

The V and J ends lost 2 bases and 4 bases, in that order; junction bases with no gene match: 12. Germline loops: CDR1 SGHRS, CDR2 YFSETQ. The CDR3 is 17 residues long. The sequenced sample was synovial fluid, either unsorted or a sorted T cell fraction (not recorded which). This sequence joins TRBV5-1 and TRBJ2-3; 8 bases map to TRBD1. The receptor comes from a male donor with ankylosing spondylitis. The CDR3 region is CASSFAGGPGLADTQYF. CDR3 DNA: TGCGCCAGCAGCTTTGCAGGGGGCCCTGGGTTAGCAGATACGCAGTATTTT.